These 5 T cell receptor beta chains share one sample of origin, sequenced in a study of cytomegalovirus exposure and HLA in healthy donors. In the PCR, 60 Vbeta and 13 Jbeta primers were used. Profiled with immunoSEQ multiplex PCR; TCRdb holds only in-frame clones, not every one. Among around 150,000 clones, about four fifths were seen once, and the ten largest hold about 4.4%. Sequenced sample: PBMCs. All receptors derive from a man aged 25 to 40 in good health.

The J gene is TRBJ1-1, the V gene TRBV7-9; D remains unclear. Germline lookup yields CDR1 SEHNR and CDR2 FQNEAQ (reference sequence). CDR3 length: 14 amino acids. V was pared by 2 bases and J by 2 bases, with 9 bases between. The CDR3 nucleotides are TGTGCCAGCAGCTTACCTACGATTAACACTGAAGCTTTCTTT. Translating it yields CASSLPTINTEAFF.

V gene TRBV11-3 combines with J gene TRBJ2-1, with 7 nucleotides matching TRBD1. V was pared by 4 bases and J by 7 bases, with 7 bases of the junction left unmatched. CDR1 SGHNT and CDR2 YENEEA come from the germline V gene. The CDR3 consists of 14 residues. The CDR3 loop reads CASSYGTVENEQFF. In DNA, the CDR3 is TGTGCCAGCAGCTACGGGACAGTCGAAAATGAGCAGTTCTTC.

V is TRBV29-1 and J is TRBJ2-1; possibly TRBD2 for D (6 bases). The V end was cut by 6 bases, the J end by 5 bases, with 11 bases between. The CDR3 covers 12 residues. Germline V CDR1 and CDR2: SQVTM, ANQGSEA. The CDR3 region is CSVDSGNNEQFF. The CDR3 DNA reads TGCAGCGTCGATAGCGGAAACAATGAGCAGTTCTTC.

The table lists this clone with a few counts. This chain joins TRBV7-2 and TRBJ1-1; TRBD1 is a possible D gene (6 bases). The CDR3 covers 15 residues. V was cut by 5 bases and J by 2 bases, with 15 bases left in between. Germline assignment: CDR1 SGHTA and CDR2 FQGNSA. The CDR3 spells CASSTRTALNTEAFF. The CDR3 region has the DNA TGTGCCAGCAGCACCCGGACAGCACTCAACACTGAAGCTTTCTTT.

This clone occurred once. V gene TRBV6-5 combines with J gene TRBJ1-1; D gene unclear. The CDR3 contains 15 residues. Trimming stripped 1 base from V and 5 bases from J, with 14 bases between. The germline CDR1 and CDR2 sequences are MNHEY and SVGAGI. CDR3 DNA sequence: TGTGCCAGCAGTTACTATCTAACCCCGGGGACTGAAGCTTTCTTT. It translates to CASSYYLTPGTEAFF.